The sample holds many counts of the clone carrying this TCR beta chain. What it binds is unknown. The data stem from a study of regulatory T cells in long-lasting Graves disease. Study-level points and caveats: Only a small sample size was used, which may have cut accuracy.

With iRepertoire HTBI primers and Arm-PCR of CDR3 regions, TCR beta libraries were built. TCRdb analysed the multiplex PCR reads with MiXCR anew, one entry per CDR3 protein. Of roughly 500,000 distinct CDR3 sequences listed, about 13% were seen once; the top ten hold 10%. Time point here: newly diagnosed GD, antithyroid drugs for less than 3 months. PBMC RNA served as the TCR library source. A further study also used this sample, focusing on T cells in Graves' hyperthyroidism and ophthalmopathy.

This material consisted of peripheral blood mononuclear cells (PBMCs), taken at new diagnosis, from a patient treated with antithyroid drugs. This sequence was found in a man aged 30 to 39 with Graves disease.

The CDR3 DNA reads TGTGCCAGCAGGGGCAACAATCAGCCCCAGCATTTT. It specifies CASRGNNQPQHF. The V gene is TRBV2, the J gene TRBJ1-5; D not resolved. The CDR3 runs to 12 residues. Germline V gene data show CDR1 as SNHLY and CDR2 as FYNNEI. V dropped 6 bases and J dropped 3 bases, with 6 bases sitting between them.